Below, 15 T cell receptor beta chains from the same sample are listed, as sequenced in a study of blood T cells in healthy people across ages (dated by TCRdb to between 2015 and 2017). Preparation of the library involved 5' RACE. The sequencer was an Illumina HiSeq 2500. The second PCR ran for roughly 6 to 11 cycles and used a J-beta primer mix along with a sample-barcoded 5' primer. In-frame beta chains were kept once TCRdb had trimmed the public reads at Q25 with fastp and called clones with MiXCR. Identical CDR3 protein sequences are pooled into one entry, listed with their most common genes and DNA. The sample has about 1,400,000 distinct CDR3 sequences on record, roughly 40% of them singletons. Under 8% of the sample is in the top ten clones. The sample consisted of blood. These TCRs come from a woman between 18 and 29 years old in good health.

This chain connects TRBV6-6 to TRBJ2-3, with 10 nucleotides matching TRBD1. In germline, CDR1 is MNHNY, CDR2 SVGAGI (reference sequence). The ends lost 7 bases at V and 3 bases at J; junction bases unmatched: 4. This CDR3 contains 14 residues. The chain's CDR3 is CASMDRGGTDTQYF. CDR3 nucleotides: TGTGCCAGCATGGACAGGGGGGGTACAGATACGCAGTATTTT.

This clonotype was seen only a few times. The chain couples TRBV20-1 to TRBJ1-1; TRBD1 matches 7 bases. V trimming: 3 bases; J trimming: 3 bases; junction bases outside the gene matches: 4. The CDR3 loop spans 13 amino acids. Germline V lookup: CDR1 DFQATT, CDR2 SNEGSKA (reference sequence). CDR3 sequence reads: CSARGTAYTEAFF. CDR3 sequence (DNA): TGCAGTGCTAGGGGGACAGCCTACACTGAAGCTTTCTTT.

This clonotype was recorded once. One junction end disagrees with the germline gene, perhaps due to a read error. The chain joins TRBV27 to TRBJ1-6; 7 bases are a match to TRBD1. The CDR3 has 18 residues. Germline CDR1 MNHEY, CDR2 SMNVEV (reference sequence). CDR3 in DNA: TGTGCCAGCAGTTTCCGGTCCGACCTGACAGGGATGGATTCACCCCCCCACTTT. Translated: CASSFRSDLTGMDSPPHF.

This chain joins TRBV25-1 and TRBJ2-7; the match to TRBD1 covers 10 bases. V gave up 6 bases and J gave up 0 bases; unmatched junction bases: 8. Germline CDR1 is MGHDK and CDR2 is SYGVNS. The CDR3 totals 16 residues. The CDR3 region has the DNA TGTGCCAGCAGGAGGGGGGGACAGGGGTCCTCCTACGAGCAGTACTTC. Translated, it gives CASRRGGQGSSYEQYF.

This clonotype came up a few times. The V and J genes are TRBV20-1 and TRBJ2-5; D unclear. The CDR3 sequence is 11 residues long. Germline V gene data show CDR1 as DFQATT and CDR2 as SNEGSKA (reference sequence). Between the trimmed V and J ends, which lost 7 bases and 5 bases, there was a span of 11 bases. The CDR3 nucleotides are TGCAGTGAGGTGCAAGGGGAGACCCAGTACTTC. This codes for CSEVQGETQYF.

The sample holds a few counts of this clonotype. This chain uses TRBV6-5 with TRBJ2-7, with 7 bases that match TRBD1. V shed 5 bases, J shed 2 bases, and the junction held 12 bases outside the gene matches. Germline-derived CDR1 and CDR2 are MNHEY and SVGAGI. The CDR3 runs 16 residues. The CDR3 sequence: CASSRKKTGPTYEQYF. The CDR3 DNA sequence: TGTGCCAGCAGTCGTAAGAAGACAGGGCCCACCTACGAGCAGTACTTC.

In this sample, this clonotype turned up many times. The CDR3 bases are TGTGCCAGCAGCGCGGACGGTTCCTACAATGAGCAGTTCTTC. Amino acids: CASSADGSYNEQFF. This chain joins TRBV11-2 and TRBJ2-1; D is unresolved. This CDR3 has 14 residues. Trimming cost V 5 bases and J 1 base, with 9 bases left between them. CDR1 is SGHAT, CDR2 FQNNGV, per germline. Full variable domain (outside the CDR3, taken from reference TRBV11-2 and TRBJ2-1): EAGVAQSPRYKIIEKRQSVAFWCNPISGHATLYWYQQILGQGPKLLIQFQNNGVVDDSQLPKDRFSAERLKGVDSTLKIQPAKLEDSAVYLCASSADGSYNEQFFGPGTRLTVL.

This sequence joins TRBV27 and TRBJ2-3; D not certain. Germline CDR1 and CDR2: MNHEY and SMNVEV (reference sequence). Trimming cost V 7 bases and J 2 bases, with 7 bases left between them. The length of the CDR3 is 12 residues. This chain's CDR3 is CASIGSTDTQYF. The CDR3 region has the DNA TGTGCCAGCATCGGGTCCACAGATACGCAGTATTTT.

The chain recombines TRBV5-1 with TRBJ1-5; D unresolved. Per germline, CDR1 SGHRS and CDR2 YFSETQ. This CDR3 contains 10 residues. Trimming pared 9 bases from V and 6 bases from J, leaving 7 bases between. This chain's CDR3 is CATDLQPQHF. CDR3 in DNA: TGCGCCACGGATCTTCAGCCCCAGCATTTT.

V and J are TRBV25-1 and TRBJ1-4; TRBD1 is a possible D gene (6 bases). Germline-derived CDR1 and CDR2 are MGHDK and SYGVNS. Trimming removed 4 bases from V and 8 bases from J, with 17 bases in between. The CDR3 is 15 amino acids. The CDR3 loop reads CASSVLRGRDEKLFF. The DNA of the CDR3 is TGTGCCAGCAGTGTTTTAAGGGGGAGGGACGAAAAACTGTTTTTT.

This chain connects TRBV7-2 to TRBJ2-5; D not certain. Germline V gene data show CDR1 as SGHTA and CDR2 as FQGNSA. The CDR3 totals 18 residues. V was clipped by 3 bases and J by 11 bases, with 31 bases between them. This CDR3 reads CASSFLGVAMSSYNEQYF. The CDR3 nucleotides read TGTGCCAGCAGCTTTTTGGGCGTCGCTATGAGCTCCTACAATGAGCAGTACTTC.

This sequence joins TRBV20-1 and TRBJ2-7; 11 positions agree with TRBD2. The CDR3 is 17 residues long. The V gene's germline CDR1 is DFQATT and CDR2 SNEGSKA (reference sequence). The junction had 11 bases not matched to a gene; V was cut back by 3 bases and J by 1 base. CDR3 amino acids: CSASNPVGTSGSYEQYF. The CDR3 DNA follows: TGCAGTGCTAGTAACCCTGTAGGGACTAGCGGTTCCTACGAGCAGTACTTC.

The count of this clonotype is one. The CDR3 spells CASSFGAAGPYNEQYF. As DNA, the CDR3 is TGCGCCAGCAGCTTTGGTGCCGCGGGCCCCTACAATGAGCAGTACTTC. The rearrangement links TRBV5-1 to TRBJ2-7, with TRBD2 as a possible D gene (5 bases). CDR1 and CDR2 from the germline V gene are SGHRS and YFSETQ. With 2 bases removed from V and 7 bases from J, the gap between germline ends came to 22 bases. CDR3 size: 16 residues. The complete variable domain, with remaining parts taken from reference TRBV5-1 and TRBJ2-7, reads KAGVTQTPRYLIKTRGQQVTLSCSPISGHRSVSWYQQTPGQGLQFLFEYFSETQRNKGNFPGRFSGRQFSNSRSEMNVSTLELGDSALYLCASSFGAAGPYNEQYFGPGTRLTVT.

The V and J genes are TRBV4-1 and TRBJ2-7, with TRBD2 identical over 9 bases. This CDR3 comprises 16 residues. V was pared by 0 bases and J by 7 bases, with 10 bases of the junction left unmatched. Per germline, CDR1 MGHRA and CDR2 YSYEKL. The CDR3 DNA is TGCGCCAGCAGCCAAGATCCCGGGACTAGCACCAATGAGCAGTACTTC. Protein: CASSQDPGTSTNEQYF.

A few counts support this clonotype. The V and J genes are TRBV18 and TRBJ2-3; D possibly uses TRBD1 or TRBD2 (5 bases each). The CDR3 consists of 16 residues. V lost 4 bases to trimming and J lost 0 bases, with 14 bases between them. CDR1 KGHSH and CDR2 LQKENI come from the germline V gene. The CDR3 DNA follows: TGTGCCAGCTCACACCTGAAGGGACCCAGCACAGATACGCAGTATTTT. Translation gives CASSHLKGPSTDTQYF.